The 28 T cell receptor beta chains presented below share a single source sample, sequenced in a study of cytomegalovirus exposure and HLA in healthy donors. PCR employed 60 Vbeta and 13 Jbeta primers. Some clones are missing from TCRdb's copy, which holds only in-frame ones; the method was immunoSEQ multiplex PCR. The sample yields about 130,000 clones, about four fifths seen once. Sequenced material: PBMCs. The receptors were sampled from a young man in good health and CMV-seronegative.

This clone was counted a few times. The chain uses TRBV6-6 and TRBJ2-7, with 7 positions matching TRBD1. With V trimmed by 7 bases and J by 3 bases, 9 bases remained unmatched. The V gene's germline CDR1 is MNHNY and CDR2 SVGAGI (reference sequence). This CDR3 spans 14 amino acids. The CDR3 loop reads CASTKTGYGYEQYF. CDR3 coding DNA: TGTGCCAGCACTAAGACAGGGTACGGCTACGAGCAGTACTTC.

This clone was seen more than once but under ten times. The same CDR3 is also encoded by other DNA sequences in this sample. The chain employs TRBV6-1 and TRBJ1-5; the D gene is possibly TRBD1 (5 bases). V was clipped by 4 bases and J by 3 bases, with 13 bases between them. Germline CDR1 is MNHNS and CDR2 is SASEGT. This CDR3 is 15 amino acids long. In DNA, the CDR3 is TGTGCCAGCAGTGGCCGCCAGGGTTCCAATCAGCCCCAGCATTTT. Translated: CASSGRQGSNQPQHF.

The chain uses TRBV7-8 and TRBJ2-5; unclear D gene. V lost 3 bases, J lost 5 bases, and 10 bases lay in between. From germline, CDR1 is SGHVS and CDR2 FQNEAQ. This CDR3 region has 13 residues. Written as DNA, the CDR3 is TGTGCCAGCAGCTTTCGTACTGCGGAGACCCAGTACTTC. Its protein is CASSFRTAETQYF.

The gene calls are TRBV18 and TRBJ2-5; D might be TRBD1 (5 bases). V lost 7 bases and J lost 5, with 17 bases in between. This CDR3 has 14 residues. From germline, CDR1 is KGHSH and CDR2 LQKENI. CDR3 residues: CASCPQGGPETQYF. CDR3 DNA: TGTGCCAGCTGTCCCCAGGGCGGCCCCGAGACCCAGTACTTC.

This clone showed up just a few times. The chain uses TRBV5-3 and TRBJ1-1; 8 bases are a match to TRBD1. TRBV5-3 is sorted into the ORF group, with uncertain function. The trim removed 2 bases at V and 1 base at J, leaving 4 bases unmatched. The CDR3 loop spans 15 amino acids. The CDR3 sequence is CARSFGTGRNTEAFF. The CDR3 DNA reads TGTGCCAGAAGCTTTGGGACAGGTCGGAACACTGAAGCTTTCTTT.

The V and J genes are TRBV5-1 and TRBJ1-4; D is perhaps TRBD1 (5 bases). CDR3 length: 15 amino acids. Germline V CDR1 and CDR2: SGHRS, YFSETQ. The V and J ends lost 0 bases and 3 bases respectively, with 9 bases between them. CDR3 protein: CASSLAGGSNEKLFF. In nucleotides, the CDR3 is TGCGCCAGCAGCTTGGCCGGGGGGTCTAATGAAAAACTGTTTTTT.

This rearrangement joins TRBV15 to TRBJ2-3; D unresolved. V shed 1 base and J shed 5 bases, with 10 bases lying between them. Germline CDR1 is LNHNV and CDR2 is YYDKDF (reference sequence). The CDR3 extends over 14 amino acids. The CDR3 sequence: CATSRGYLEDTQYF. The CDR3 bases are TGTGCCACCAGCAGAGGCTATCTTGAAGATACGCAGTATTTT.

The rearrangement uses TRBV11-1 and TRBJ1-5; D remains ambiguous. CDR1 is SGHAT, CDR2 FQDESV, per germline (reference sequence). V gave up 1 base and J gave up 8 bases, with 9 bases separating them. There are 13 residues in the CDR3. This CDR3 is CASSLGIREPQHF. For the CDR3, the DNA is TGTGCCAGCAGCTTAGGGATACGGGAGCCCCAGCATTTT. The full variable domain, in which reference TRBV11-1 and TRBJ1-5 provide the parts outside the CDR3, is EAEVAQSPRYKITEKSQAVAFWCDPISGHATLYWYRQILGQGPELLVQFQDESVVDDSQLPKDRFSAERLKGVDSTLKIQPAELGDSAMYLCASSLGIREPQHFGDGTRLSIL.

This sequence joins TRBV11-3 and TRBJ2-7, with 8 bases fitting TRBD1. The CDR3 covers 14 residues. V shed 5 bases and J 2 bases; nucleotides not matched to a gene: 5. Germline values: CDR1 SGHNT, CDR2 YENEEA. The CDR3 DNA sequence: TGTGCCAGCAGCCGAACAGGGGGACCCTACGAGCAGTACTTC. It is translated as CASSRTGGPYEQYF.

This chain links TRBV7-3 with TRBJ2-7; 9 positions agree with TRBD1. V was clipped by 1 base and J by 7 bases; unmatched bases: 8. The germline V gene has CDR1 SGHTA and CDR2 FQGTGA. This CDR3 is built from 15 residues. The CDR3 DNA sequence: TGTGCCAGCAGCTTAAGCGGACAGGGGACTGGGGAGCAGTACTTC. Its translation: CASSLSGQGTGEQYF.

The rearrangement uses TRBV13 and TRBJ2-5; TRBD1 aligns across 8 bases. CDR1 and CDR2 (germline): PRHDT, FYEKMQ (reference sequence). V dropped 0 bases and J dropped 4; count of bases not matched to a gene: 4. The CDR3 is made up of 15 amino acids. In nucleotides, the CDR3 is TGTGCCAGCAGCTTAGGACAGGGGGGACGAGAGACCCAGTACTTC. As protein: CASSLGQGGRETQYF.

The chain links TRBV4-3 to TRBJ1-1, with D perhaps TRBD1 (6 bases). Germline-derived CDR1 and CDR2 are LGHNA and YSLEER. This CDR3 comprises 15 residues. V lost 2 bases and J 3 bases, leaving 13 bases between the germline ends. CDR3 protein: CASSQKGRGDTEAFF. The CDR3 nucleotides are TGCGCCAGCAGCCAAAAAGGGAGGGGGGACACTGAAGCTTTCTTT.

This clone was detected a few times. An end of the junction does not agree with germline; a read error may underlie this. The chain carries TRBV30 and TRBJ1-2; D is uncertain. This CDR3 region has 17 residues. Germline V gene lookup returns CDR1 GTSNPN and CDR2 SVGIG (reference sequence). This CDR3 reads CAWSVSGQALTVYGYNF. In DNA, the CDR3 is TGTGCCTGGAGTGTAAGTGGGCAGGCGCTTACTGTCTATGGCTACAACTTC.

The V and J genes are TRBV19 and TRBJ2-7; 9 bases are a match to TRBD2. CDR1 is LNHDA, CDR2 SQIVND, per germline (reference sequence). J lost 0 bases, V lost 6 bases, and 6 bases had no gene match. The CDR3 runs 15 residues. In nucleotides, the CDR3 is TGTGCCAGTAGATCCACTAGCGGGTCCTCCTACGAGCAGTACTTC. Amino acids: CASRSTSGSSYEQYF.

The CDR3 here is CASSWGLAEDTDTQYF. The DNA of the CDR3 is TGCGCCAGCAGCTGGGGACTAGCGGAGGACACAGATACGCAGTATTTT. The V call is TRBV5-1, the J call TRBJ2-3, with 11 bases that match TRBD2. V was clipped by 3 bases and J by 2 bases; unmatched bases: 5. The CDR3 has 16 amino acids. Germline V gene data show CDR1 as SGHRS and CDR2 as YFSETQ.

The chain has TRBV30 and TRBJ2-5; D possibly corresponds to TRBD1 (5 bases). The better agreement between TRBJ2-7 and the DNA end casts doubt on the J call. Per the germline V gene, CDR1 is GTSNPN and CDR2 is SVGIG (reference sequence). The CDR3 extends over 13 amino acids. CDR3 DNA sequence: TGTGCCTGGAACCTTAGACAGAACTACGAGCAGTACTTC. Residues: CAWNLRQNYEQYF.

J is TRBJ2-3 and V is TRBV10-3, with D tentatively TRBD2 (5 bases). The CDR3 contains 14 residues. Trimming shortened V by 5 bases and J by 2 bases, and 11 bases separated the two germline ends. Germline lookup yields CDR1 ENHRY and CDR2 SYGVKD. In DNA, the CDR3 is TGTGCCATCAGTCCCACTAGGGACACAGATACGCAGTATTTT. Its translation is CAISPTRDTDTQYF.

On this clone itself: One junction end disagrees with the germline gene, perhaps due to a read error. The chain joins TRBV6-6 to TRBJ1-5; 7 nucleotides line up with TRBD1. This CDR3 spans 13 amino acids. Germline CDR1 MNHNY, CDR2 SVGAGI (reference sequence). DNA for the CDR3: TGCGCTACCACTAGGGGGCAAGGGCAGCCCCAGCATTTT. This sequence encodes CATTRGQGQPQHF.

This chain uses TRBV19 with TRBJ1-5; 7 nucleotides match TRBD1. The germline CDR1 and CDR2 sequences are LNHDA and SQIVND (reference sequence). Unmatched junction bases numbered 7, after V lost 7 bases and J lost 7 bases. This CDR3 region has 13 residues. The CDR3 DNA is TGTGCCAGTACACCTCAGGGGGTGCAGCCCCAGCATTTT. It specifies CASTPQGVQPQHF.

The CDR3, as DNA: TGTGCCAGCACAACAGCCGGAGGGGTCGGCAATCAGCCCCAGCATTTT. It translates to CASTTAGGVGNQPQHF. This chain connects TRBV14 to TRBJ1-5; tentatively, D is TRBD1 (5 bases). The germline V gene encodes CDR1 SGHDN and CDR2 FVKESK. The CDR3 sequence is 16 residues long. V was cut by 7 bases and J by 2 bases, with 18 bases left in between.

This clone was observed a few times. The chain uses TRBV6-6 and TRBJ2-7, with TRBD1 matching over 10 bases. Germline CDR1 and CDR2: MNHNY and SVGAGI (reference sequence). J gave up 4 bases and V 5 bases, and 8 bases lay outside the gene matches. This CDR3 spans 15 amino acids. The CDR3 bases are TGTGCCAGCAGTCTCTTCGGACAGGGGGGTTACGAGCAGTACTTC. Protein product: CASSLFGQGGYEQYF.

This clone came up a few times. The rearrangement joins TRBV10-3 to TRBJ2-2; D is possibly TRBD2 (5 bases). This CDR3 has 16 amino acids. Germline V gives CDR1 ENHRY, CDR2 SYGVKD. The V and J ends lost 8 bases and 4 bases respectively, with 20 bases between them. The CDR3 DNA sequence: TGTGCCATCCGAATGGAAGGACTCGCTGTCACCGGGGAGCTGTTTTTT. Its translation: CAIRMEGLAVTGELFF.

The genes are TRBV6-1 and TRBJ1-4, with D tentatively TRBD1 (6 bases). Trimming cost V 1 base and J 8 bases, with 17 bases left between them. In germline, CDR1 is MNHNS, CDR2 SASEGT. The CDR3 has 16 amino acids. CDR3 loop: CASSEVGQRVSEKLFF. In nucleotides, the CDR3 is TGTGCCAGCAGTGAAGTGGGACAAAGGGTTAGCGAAAAACTGTTTTTT.

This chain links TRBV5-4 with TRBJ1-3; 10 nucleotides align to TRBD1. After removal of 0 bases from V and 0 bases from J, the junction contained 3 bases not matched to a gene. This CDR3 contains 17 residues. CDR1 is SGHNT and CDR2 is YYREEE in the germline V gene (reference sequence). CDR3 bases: TGTGCCAGCAGCTTGGACGGGACAGGGGTCTCTGGAAACACCATATATTTT. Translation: CASSLDGTGVSGNTIYF.

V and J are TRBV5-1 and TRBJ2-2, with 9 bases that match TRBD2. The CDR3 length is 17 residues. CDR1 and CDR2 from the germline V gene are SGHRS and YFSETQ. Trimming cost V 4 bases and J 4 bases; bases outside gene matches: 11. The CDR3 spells CASSTGTSLSVTGELFF. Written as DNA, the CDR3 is TGCGCCAGCAGCACCGGGACTAGCCTTTCTGTCACCGGGGAGCTGTTTTTT. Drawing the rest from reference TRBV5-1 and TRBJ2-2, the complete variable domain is KAGVTQTPRYLIKTRGQQVTLSCSPISGHRSVSWYQQTPGQGLQFLFEYFSETQRNKGNFPGRFSGRQFSNSRSEMNVSTLELGDSALYLCASSTGTSLSVTGELFFGEGSRLTVL.

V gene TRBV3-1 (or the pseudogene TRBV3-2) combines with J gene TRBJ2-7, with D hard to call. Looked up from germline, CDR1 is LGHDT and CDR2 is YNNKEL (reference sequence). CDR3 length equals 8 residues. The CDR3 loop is CPSDEQYF. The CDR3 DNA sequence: TGTCCTTCCGACGAGCAGTACTTC.

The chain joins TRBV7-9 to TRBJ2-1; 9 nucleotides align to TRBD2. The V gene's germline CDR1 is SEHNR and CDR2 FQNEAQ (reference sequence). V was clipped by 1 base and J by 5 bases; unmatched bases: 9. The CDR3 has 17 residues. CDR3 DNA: TGTGCCAGCAGCTTAGGGTGGGGGCGGGAGGGTCACAATGAGCAGTTCTTC. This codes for CASSLGWGREGHNEQFF.

CDR3 in amino acids: CASRPPGQSYEQYF. CDR3 bases: TGTGCCAGCCGACCTCCGGGACAGAGCTACGAGCAGTACTTC. This chain joins TRBV28 and TRBJ2-7; the match to TRBD1 covers 7 bases. Looked up from germline, CDR1 is MDHEN and CDR2 is SYDVKM. CDR3 length: 14 amino acids. The V and J ends lost 8 bases and 3 bases, in that order; junction bases with no gene match: 10. The complete variable domain, with remaining parts taken from reference TRBV28 and TRBJ2-7, reads DVKVTQSSRYLVKRTGEKVFLECVQDMDHENMFWYRQDPGLGLRLIYFSYDVKMKEKGDIPEGYSVSREKKERFSLILESASTNQTSMYLCASRPPGQSYEQYFGPGTRLTVT.